Listed below are T cell receptor beta chains from one sample, sequenced in a study of cytomegalovirus exposure and HLA in healthy donors. Profiling relied on immunoSEQ multiplex PCR, and the TCRdb table lists in-frame clones only, not all of them. The repertoire holds about 140,000 clones, with approximately 84% as singletons. The specimen sequenced was PBMCs. All receptors derive from a man aged 25-40 years in good health and CMV-seropositive. Each CDR3 is given with its conserved first and last residue. Each record gives: J gene, clone size, D gene, V gene, CDR3 DNA, CDR3 protein. D genes are given only for firm matches. Some rows have no size entry. The others give once, few or many, or a class for an expanded clone.

j_call: TRBJ2-1
clone_size: -
d_call: TRBD2
v_call: TRBV18
cdr3_nt: TGTGCCAGCTCGTACAAACCGGGGAGGGCCCCGGGGGATGAGCAGTTCTTC
cdr3_aa: CASSYKPGRAPGDEQFF

j_call: TRBJ1-4
clone_size: -
d_call: -
v_call: TRBV5-1
cdr3_nt: TGCGCCAGCAGCTTGGCAGACTCCGCAACTAATGAAAAACTGTTTTTT
cdr3_aa: CASSLADSATNEKLFF

j_call: TRBJ1-1
clone_size: -
d_call: -
v_call: TRBV7-8
cdr3_nt: TGTGCCAGCAGCTTTAGGCCGGGAACAACTGAAGCTTTCTTT
cdr3_aa: CASSFRPGTTEAFF

j_call: TRBJ1-2
clone_size: -
d_call: TRBD1
v_call: TRBV5-8
cdr3_nt: TGTGCCAGCTCGACAGGGGCCTATGGCTACACCTTC
cdr3_aa: CASSTGAYGYTF

j_call: TRBJ2-1
clone_size: -
d_call: TRBD1
v_call: TRBV7-9
cdr3_nt: TGTGCCAGCAGCTTAGTGGGGACAGGGTTACATGAGCAGTTCTTC
cdr3_aa: CASSLVGTGLHEQFF

j_call: TRBJ1-5
clone_size: -
d_call: -
v_call: TRBV6-5
cdr3_nt: TGTGCCAGCAGACTAGATATTTTCCAGCCCCAGCATTTT
cdr3_aa: CASRLDIFQPQHF

j_call: TRBJ1-3
clone_size: -
d_call: TRBD1
v_call: TRBV9
cdr3_nt: TGTGCCAGCAGCGTCGGACAGGGGGATTCCAACACCATATATTTT
cdr3_aa: CASSVGQGDSNTIYF

j_call: TRBJ1-2
clone_size: -
d_call: -
v_call: TRBV5-1
cdr3_nt: TGCGCCAGCACTCAAGGGAGCTTAGGGTATGGCTACACCTTC
cdr3_aa: CASTQGSLGYGYTF

j_call: TRBJ2-5
clone_size: -
d_call: -
v_call: TRBV2
cdr3_nt: TGTGCCAGCAGTTACCCAGGGACCCAGTACTTC
cdr3_aa: CASSYPGTQYF

j_call: TRBJ1-5
clone_size: -
d_call: -
v_call: TRBV5-8
cdr3_nt: TGTGCCAGCAGCTTACAGGGAGGGCTTAATCAGCCCCAGCATTTT
cdr3_aa: CASSLQGGLNQPQHF

j_call: TRBJ2-7
clone_size: -
d_call: TRBD1
v_call: TRBV5-1
cdr3_nt: TGCGCCAGCAGCTTGTCAACAGGGGGCGAGCAGTACTTC
cdr3_aa: CASSLSTGGEQYF

j_call: TRBJ1-5
clone_size: few
d_call: -
v_call: TRBV11-2
cdr3_nt: TGTGCCAGCAGCTTAGACAGAAATCAGCCCCAGCATTTT
cdr3_aa: CASSLDRNQPQHF

j_call: TRBJ2-7
clone_size: -
d_call: -
v_call: TRBV4-1
cdr3_nt: TGCGCCAGCAGCCAAGAACCGGGAACCTACTACGAGCAGTACTTC
cdr3_aa: CASSQEPGTYYEQYF

j_call: TRBJ2-7
clone_size: -
d_call: TRBD1
v_call: TRBV7-6
cdr3_nt: TGTGCCAGCAGCTTAGTTTTGGGGACAGGGGCCTCCGAGCAGTACTTC
cdr3_aa: CASSLVLGTGASEQYF

j_call: TRBJ2-3
clone_size: -
d_call: TRBD1
v_call: TRBV5-5
cdr3_nt: TGTGCCAGCAGTCATCCGGGACAGGGGGCTGCAGATACGCAGTATTTT
cdr3_aa: CASSHPGQGAADTQYF

j_call: TRBJ1-1
clone_size: -
d_call: -
v_call: TRBV28
cdr3_nt: TGTGCCAGCAGTCCGACCGCAGGGAACACTGAAGCTTTCTTT
cdr3_aa: CASSPTAGNTEAFF

j_call: TRBJ2-5
clone_size: -
d_call: -
v_call: TRBV6-5
cdr3_nt: TGTGCCAGCAGTTACTCGGCGGGCGCACAAGAGACCCAGTACTTC
cdr3_aa: CASSYSAGAQETQYF

j_call: TRBJ2-5
clone_size: -
d_call: -
v_call: TRBV21-1
cdr3_nt: TGTGCCAGCAGCGAGGGCGGGACCACCCAAGAGACCCAGTACTTC
cdr3_aa: CASSEGGTTQETQYF

j_call: TRBJ1-5
clone_size: many
d_call: -
v_call: TRBV6-5
cdr3_nt: TGTGCCAGCAGTTACTCGCCGGATGGGCCCCATCAGCCCCAGCATTTT
cdr3_aa: CASSYSPDGPHQPQHF

j_call: TRBJ1-1
clone_size: -
d_call: -
v_call: TRBV11-1
cdr3_nt: TGTGCCAGCAGCCCAGACCGGGAACTAGAAGCTTTCTTT
cdr3_aa: CASSPDRELEAFF

j_call: TRBJ2-2
clone_size: -
d_call: TRBD2
v_call: TRBV4-2
cdr3_nt: TGTGCCAGCAGCCAAGAGACTAGCGGGAACACCGGGGAGCTGTTTTTT
cdr3_aa: CASSQETSGNTGELFF

j_call: TRBJ2-7
clone_size: -
d_call: -
v_call: TRBV6-5
cdr3_nt: TGTGCCAGCAGTTCACACAGGCTTTCCTACGAGCAGTACTTC
cdr3_aa: CASSSHRLSYEQYF

j_call: TRBJ1-5
clone_size: few
d_call: -
v_call: TRBV6-5
cdr3_nt: TGTGCCAGCAGTTACTCCAGGGTACAGCCCCAGCATTTT
cdr3_aa: CASSYSRVQPQHF

j_call: TRBJ2-1
clone_size: -
d_call: TRBD2
v_call: TRBV9
cdr3_nt: TGTGCCAGCAGCGTAGCTACTACACTTAGCGGGAATGAGCAGTTCTTC
cdr3_aa: CASSVATTLSGNEQFF

j_call: TRBJ1-2
clone_size: -
d_call: -
v_call: TRBV5-8
cdr3_nt: TGTGCCAGCAGGGCCGGGACACACTATGGCTACACCTTC
cdr3_aa: CASRAGTHYGYTF

j_call: TRBJ2-7
clone_size: -
d_call: TRBD2
v_call: TRBV2
cdr3_nt: TGTGCCAGCAGTGGTGGACTAGCGGGGCTGTACGAGCAGTACTTC
cdr3_aa: CASSGGLAGLYEQYF

j_call: TRBJ1-1
clone_size: once
d_call: -
v_call: TRBV6-5
cdr3_nt: TGTGCCAGCTTCACGGACAGCCAAAACACTGAAGCTTTCTTT
cdr3_aa: CASFTDSQNTEAFF

j_call: TRBJ2-7
clone_size: -
d_call: -
v_call: TRBV18
cdr3_nt: TGTGCCAGCTCACCACTCCACCCACAGGACGAGCAGTACTTC
cdr3_aa: CASSPLHPQDEQYF

j_call: TRBJ1-2
clone_size: -
d_call: TRBD1
v_call: TRBV7-8
cdr3_nt: TGTGCCAGCAGCTTAGTTCAGGGGGCTACTAACTATGGCTACACCTTC
cdr3_aa: CASSLVQGATNYGYTF

j_call: TRBJ2-3
clone_size: -
d_call: TRBD2
v_call: TRBV5-5
cdr3_nt: TGTGCCAGCAGCTTGGCGGTCCGGGGACTAGGGGGGGATACGCAGTATTTT
cdr3_aa: CASSLAVRGLGGDTQYF

j_call: TRBJ1-4
clone_size: -
d_call: TRBD1
v_call: TRBV5-1
cdr3_nt: TGCGCCAGCAGCGGGGGGACAGGGCCTAATGAAAAACTGTTTTTT
cdr3_aa: CASSGGTGPNEKLFF

j_call: TRBJ1-4
clone_size: -
d_call: -
v_call: TRBV27
cdr3_nt: TGTGCCAGCAGCTTCAACTCACAGGCAACTAATGAAAAACTGTTTTTT
cdr3_aa: CASSFNSQATNEKLFF

j_call: TRBJ1-4
clone_size: -
d_call: TRBD1
v_call: TRBV4-3
cdr3_nt: TGCGCCAGCAGCCAAGACGGGACAGCAGATGAAAAACTGTTTTTT
cdr3_aa: CASSQDGTADEKLFF

j_call: TRBJ2-5
clone_size: few
d_call: TRBD1
v_call: TRBV5-1
cdr3_nt: TGCGCCAGCAGCGCCCGCTCGACAGGGATAGAGACCCAGTACTTC
cdr3_aa: CASSARSTGIETQYF

j_call: TRBJ2-7
clone_size: -
d_call: -
v_call: TRBV4-3
cdr3_nt: TGCGCCAGCAGCCAAGATGGTGGGGGGGCCGAGCAGTACTTC
cdr3_aa: CASSQDGGGAEQYF

j_call: TRBJ2-7
clone_size: -
d_call: -
v_call: TRBV21-1
cdr3_nt: TGTGCCAGCAGCAAAACCCTGTTCGGGAGCTACGAGCAGTACTTC
cdr3_aa: CASSKTLFGSYEQYF

j_call: TRBJ1-2
clone_size: -
d_call: -
v_call: TRBV2
cdr3_nt: TGTGCCAGCAGCCCTACGGGGTACGGCTACACCTTC
cdr3_aa: CASSPTGYGYTF